This entry concerns a single T cell receptor beta chain. Its antigen remains unidentified. Base-call qualities are not available, and no considerably larger clone is one nucleotide away. Sequencing was performed on an Illumina NovaSeq 6000. TCRalpha and TCRbeta cDNA libraries were built by 5'RACE with constant-segment primers, adding sample barcodes and unique molecular identifiers. RNA was extracted from every sample with Trizol reagent. Library amplification was performed in two PCR steps, and a second sample barcode and Illumina TruSeq adapters were introduced in the second step. Sequencing of libraries was performed on an Illumina NovaSeq with 2 x 150 bp paired-end reads. The original methods were these. Reads were demultiplexed and collapsed into UMI-guided consensus sequences with migec v1.2.7. Using mixcr v2.1.11, UMI consensuses were aligned to TRA and TRB V and J templates and then assembled into clonotypes. A clonotype was counted as expanded or contracted only when both edgeR and NoisET called the clonotype significant, with the noise models trained on biological replicates. For edgeR calls, a false discovery rate-adjusted p below 0.01 and a log2 fold-change threshold of 1 were applied. As an exploratory analysis of dynamics, PCA with hierarchical clustering was applied to max-normalized trajectories of the 1000 most abundant clonotypes. The CD4 or CD8 phenotype of responding clones was assigned using the separately sequenced CD4+ and CD8+ repertoires. The raw public reads went through TCRdb reprocessing: fastp at Q25, MiXCR clone calling, in-frame beta chains kept. Every distinct CDR3 protein forms one entry, paired with its most common genes and DNA. TCRdb assigned the V and J calls; the authors' analysis was not used. The sample profile shows 400,000 to 500,000 distinct CDR3 sequences; roughly 18% of them were found once. Around a fifth of the sample goes to the ten largest clones.

Ficoll-Paque density gradient centrifugation was used to isolate PBMCs. The source of the sample is a study of T-cell memory formation after mild COVID-19 (dated by TCRdb to the early 2020s). Some background on the complete study: Most TCR sequence clusters were specific to one of the two donors. In a couple of donors, T-cell clones that expanded and contracted after mild COVID-19 were followed by sequencing TCRalpha and TCRbeta repertoires longitudinally. The cohort was made up of two young adult volunteers, one female and one male, who were previously healthy. The investigation overall reported the following: Balanced CD4/CD8 phenotypes were observed for clones contracting from day 15 to 85, whereas a bias towards CD4+ was observed for a second wave of clones expanding from day 15 to 37. Contracting CD4+ clones turned up mainly in the CM and EM memory subsets, whereas EMRA was where CD8+ clones were enriched. The detection of some responding clones in pre-infection memory suggests that pre-existing cross-reactive memory T cells joined the SARS-CoV-2 response. Only a couple of mild cases were covered by the study, and larger cohorts that include severe cases with pre-infection samples were considered necessary. The second-wave clones that peaked on day 37 were not confirmed to be SARS-CoV-2 specific.

The germline V gene (reference sequence) provides CDR1 DFQATT and CDR2 SNEGSKA. The CDR3 has 14 amino acids, counting the end cysteine and phenylalanine. Only CDR3 DNA remains: 42 bases, in frame from the first base. A distance of 18 bases separates the germline ends of V and J, which lose 6 bases and 4 bases respectively. The sequence derives from a young man who had mild COVID-19 (a few samples of this study predate the infection). The sample titles of this study are shuffled in the database, so cell type and time point are left out; the donor was told from shared clones. The chain links TRBV20-1 with TRBJ2-5; the D gene identity is not certain. Material for sequencing was PBMCs or a T cell subset sorted from them (not recorded which). Here is the DNA: TGCAGTGCCCCGGCCCTGGGCCGGAGAGAGACCCAGTACTTC. Translated, it reads CSAPALGRRETQYF.